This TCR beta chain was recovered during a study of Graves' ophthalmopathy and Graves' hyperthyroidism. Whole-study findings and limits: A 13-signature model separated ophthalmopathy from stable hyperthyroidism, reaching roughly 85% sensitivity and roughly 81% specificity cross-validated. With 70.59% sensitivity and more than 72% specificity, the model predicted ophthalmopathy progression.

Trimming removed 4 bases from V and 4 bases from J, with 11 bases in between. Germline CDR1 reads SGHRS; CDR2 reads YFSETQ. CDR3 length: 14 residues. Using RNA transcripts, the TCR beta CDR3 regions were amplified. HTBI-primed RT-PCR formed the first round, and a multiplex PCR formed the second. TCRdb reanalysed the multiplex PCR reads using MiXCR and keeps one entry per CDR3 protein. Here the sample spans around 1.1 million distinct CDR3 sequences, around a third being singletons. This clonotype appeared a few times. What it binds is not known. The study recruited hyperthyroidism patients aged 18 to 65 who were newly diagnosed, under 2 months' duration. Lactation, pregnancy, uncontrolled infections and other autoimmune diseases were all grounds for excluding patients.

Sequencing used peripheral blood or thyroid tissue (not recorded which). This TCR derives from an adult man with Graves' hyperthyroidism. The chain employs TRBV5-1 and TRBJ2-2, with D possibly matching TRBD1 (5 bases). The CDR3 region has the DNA TGCGCCAGCAGCCAGGGTCCGAGCACCGGGGAGCTGTTTTTT. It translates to CASSQGPSTGELFF. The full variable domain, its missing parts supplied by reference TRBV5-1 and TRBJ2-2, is KAGVTQTPRYLIKTRGQQVTLSCSPISGHRSVSWYQQTPGQGLQFLFEYFSETQRNKGNFPGRFSGRQFSNSRSEMNVSTLELGDSALYLCASSQGPSTGELFFGEGSRLTVL.